These 13 T cell receptor beta chains came from one sample sequenced in a study of spatial heterogeneity in lung cancer. Each CDR3 protein gets one entry after TCRdb re-called the 5' RACE reads with MiXCR. The sample has 17,000 or so distinct CDR3 sequences; 8% to 10% are singletons. Documented time point: blood at routine non-recurrence follow-up after resection. Specimen: PBMCs, collected at follow-up. These receptors were obtained from a female donor with early-stage non-small cell lung cancer.

The chain carries TRBV29-1 and TRBJ2-3; 11 positions agree with TRBD1. V was clipped by 7 bases and J by 4 bases; unmatched bases: 4. The CDR3 extends over 13 amino acids. Germline CDR1 reads SQVTM; CDR2 reads ANQGSEA. CDR3 protein: CSARTGGADTQYF. CDR3 nucleotide sequence: TGCAGCGCCAGGACAGGGGGCGCAGATACGCAGTATTTT.

The sample holds one count of this clonotype. The CDR3 does not end in the conserved phenylalanine or tryptophan, so this is likely a read error. The genes are TRBV20-1 and TRBJ2-1; TRBD1 matches at 12 bases. V shed 2 bases, J shed 4 bases, and the junction held 21 bases outside the gene matches. CDR1 and CDR2 from the germline V gene are DFQATT and SNEGSKA (reference sequence). The CDR3 sequence is 21 residues long. The CDR3 here is CSARKGNRDRGPVARYNEQFC. The CDR3 DNA is TGCAGTGCTAGAAAGGGTAACCGGGACAGGGGGCCGGTAGCGCGTTACAATGAGCAGTTCTGC.

Regarding this clonotype: This clone may be a read error of a much larger clone one base away. This chain links TRBV7-9 with TRBJ2-2, with 7 bases identical to TRBD1. From germline, CDR1 is SEHNR and CDR2 FQNEAQ (reference sequence). The length of the CDR3 is 13 residues. DNA of the CDR3: TGTGTCAGCAGCTTAGGACAGGCCGGGGAGCTGTTTTTT. Translation: CVSSLGQAGELFF.

The chain combines TRBV11-2 with TRBJ2-3; 13 positions match TRBD2. The CDR3 covers 18 residues. Germline trimming cut 1 base from V and 3 bases from J; bases unmatched to any gene: 7. Germline-derived CDR1 and CDR2 are SGHAT and FQNNGV. The CDR3 nucleotides are TGTGCCAGCAGCTTAGGGACTAGCGGGGGCTTGGGTACAGATACGCAGTATTTT. Protein sequence: CASSLGTSGGLGTDTQYF. The complete variable domain, with remaining parts taken from reference TRBV11-2 and TRBJ2-3, reads EAGVAQSPRYKIIEKRQSVAFWCNPISGHATLYWYQQILGQGPKLLIQFQNNGVVDDSQLPKDRFSAERLKGVDSTLKIQPAKLEDSAVYLCASSLGTSGGLGTDTQYFGPGTRLTVL.

This clonotype was counted ten times or more. The chain links TRBV4-1 to TRBJ1-2; unclear D gene. The CDR3 extends over 12 amino acids. CDR1 is MGHRA and CDR2 is YSYEKL in the germline V gene. V lost 0 bases to trimming and J lost 5 bases, with 4 bases between them. CDR3 nucleotide sequence: TGCGCCAGCAGCCAAGAGGAGTATGGCTACACCTTC. Translating it yields CASSQEEYGYTF.

This clonotype was found many times. The chain carries TRBV6-5 and TRBJ1-6; D perhaps matches TRBD1 (6 bases). CDR3 length: 17 amino acids. Looked up from germline, CDR1 is MNHEY and CDR2 is SVGAGI. V was shortened by 6 bases and J by 9 bases, with 24 bases between the two germline ends. The CDR3 loop reads CASSYGPPGGDFSPLHF. CDR3 nucleotides: TGTGCCAGCAGCTACGGCCCGCCCGGGGGCGATTTTTCACCCCTCCACTTT.

This chain connects TRBV7-9 to TRBJ2-1, with 11 nucleotides matching TRBD1. The junction had 14 bases not matched to a gene; V was cut back by 5 bases and J by 8 bases. CDR1 is SEHNR and CDR2 is FQNEAQ in the germline V gene (reference sequence). The length of the CDR3 is 17 residues. CDR3 DNA sequence: TGTGCCAGCAGCCCTGGGACAGGGGGGTCCAGAGGGGATGAGCAGTTCTTC. Its translation is CASSPGTGGSRGDEQFF.

This clonotype was counted a few times. The V gene is TRBV6-1, the J gene TRBJ2-6; no definite D call. This CDR3 is built from 16 residues. V was shortened by 3 bases and J by 0 bases, with 9 bases between the two germline ends. CDR1 and CDR2 (germline): MNHNS, SASEGT. This CDR3 reads CASSDQYSSGANVLTF. The CDR3 nucleotides are TGTGCCAGCAGTGACCAATACAGCTCTGGGGCCAACGTCCTGACTTTC.

In its sample, this clonotype was seen many times. The chain joins TRBV27 to TRBJ1-2; D is possibly TRBD1 (5 bases). This CDR3 spans 14 amino acids. Germline CDR1 is MNHEY and CDR2 is SMNVEV (reference sequence). With 0 bases removed from V and 7 bases from J, the gap between germline ends came to 12 bases. The CDR3 loop is CASSLSFRASGYTF. CDR3 DNA sequence: TGTGCCAGCAGTTTATCATTCAGGGCCAGTGGCTACACCTTC.

This clonotype was observed at least ten times. This chain connects TRBV7-3 to TRBJ2-2; no clear D. Germline values: CDR1 SGHTA, CDR2 FQGTGA. The CDR3 runs 14 residues. Trimming removed 0 bases at V and 5 bases at J, with 7 bases between. CDR3 in amino acids: CASSLTWGTGELFF. The CDR3 coding sequence is TGTGCCAGCAGCTTAACGTGGGGAACCGGGGAGCTGTTTTTT.

With regard to this clonotype: This may be a read error: a much more frequent sequence differs by one nucleotide. This sequence joins TRBV7-7 and TRBJ2-5; tentatively, D is TRBD1 (6 bases). Looked up from germline, CDR1 is SSHAT and CDR2 is FNYEAQ (reference sequence). This CDR3 is 14 amino acids long. The CDR3 reads CASSRRTVKETQYF. CDR3 DNA sequence: TGTGCTAGCAGCCGGAGGACAGTGAAGGAGACCCAGTACTTC.

This clonotype turned up a few times. The chain combines TRBV19 with TRBJ1-2, with D maybe TRBD1 (5 bases). CDR1 is LNHDA, CDR2 SQIVND, per germline (reference sequence). The CDR3 runs 14 residues. Trimming stripped 5 bases from V and 2 bases from J, with 12 bases between. CDR3 nucleotides: TGTGCCAGTAGTCCCTCGGGGGGGAACTATGGCTACACCTTC. Amino acid sequence: CASSPSGGNYGYTF.

This clonotype was observed many times. This chain connects TRBV6-6 to TRBJ2-2, with D unresolved. Looked up from germline, CDR1 is MNHNY and CDR2 is SVGAGI (reference sequence). The ends were cut back, 7 bases at V and 6 bases at J, with 6 bases in the middle. The CDR3 has 11 residues. The CDR3, as DNA: TGTGCCAGCAAAGGAGCCGGGGAGCTGTTTTTT. Residues: CASKGAGELFF.